Below, 23 T cell receptor beta chains from the same sample are listed, as sequenced in a study of blood T cell dynamics during melanoma immunotherapy. Assay: immunoSEQ multiplex PCR; the TCRdb copy retains only in-frame clones and omits some. The sample lists some 20,000 clones; 87% were seen once. Stated time point: week 3, after first cycle of checkpoint inhibitor. Material: blood, obtained from a patient treated with checkpoint blockade. Receptor source: a human donor with melanoma.

V usage is TRBV7-9 and J usage is TRBJ2-7; D might be TRBD1 (6 bases). CDR1 is SEHNR, CDR2 FQNEAQ, per germline (reference sequence). This CDR3 has 15 residues. Trimming cost V 6 bases and J 2 bases, with 17 bases left between them. This chain's CDR3 is CASSTPPGTPYEQYF. The CDR3 DNA sequence: TGTGCCAGCAGTACCCCCCCCGGGACACCCTACGAGCAGTACTTC.

The CDR3 loop reads CASSGRDTSTSMNTEAFF. CDR3 coding DNA: TGTGCCAGCAGCGGCCGGGACACAAGCACCTCGATGAACACTGAAGCTTTCTTT. The chain employs TRBV9 and TRBJ1-1, with a weak D call TRBD1 (6 bases). This CDR3 spans 18 amino acids. The germline V gene has CDR1 SGDLS and CDR2 YYNGEE. V dropped 3 bases and J dropped 0 bases, with 21 bases sitting between them.

J is TRBJ2-5 and V is TRBV6-5; weak D call: TRBD2 (5 bases). Germline CDR1 and CDR2: MNHEY and SVGAGI. The CDR3 length is 13 residues. Trimming pared 4 bases from V and 7 bases from J, leaving 13 bases between. The CDR3 sequence: CASSFGGAGTQYF. CDR3 DNA sequence: TGTGCCAGCAGTTTCGGCGGTGCGGGGACCCAGTACTTC.

This clone has just one count. The V gene is TRBV28, the J gene TRBJ2-3; 8 bases agree with TRBD1. V was clipped by 3 bases and J by 1 base; unmatched bases: 3. Germline-derived CDR1 and CDR2 are MDHEN and SYDVKM. The CDR3 length is 15 residues. This chain's CDR3 is CASSFPGQGTDTQYF. CDR3 nucleotide sequence: TGTGCCAGCAGTTTCCCGGGACAGGGCACAGATACGCAGTATTTT.

This clone was observed a handful of times. This chain uses TRBV4-3 with TRBJ2-5; D gene ambiguous. V lost 0 bases to trimming and J lost 4 bases, with 18 bases between them. The CDR3 totals 17 residues. Germline assignment: CDR1 LGHNA and CDR2 YSLEER. CDR3 protein: CASSQDQMVLGRETQYF. The CDR3, as DNA: TGCGCCAGCAGCCAAGATCAGATGGTTTTGGGTCGAGAGACCCAGTACTTC.

A single count supports this clone. The V and J genes are TRBV5-5 and TRBJ1-1; no definite D call. The germline V and J ends were trimmed by 2 bases and 5 bases, with 13 bases remaining between them. This CDR3 spans 14 amino acids. In germline, CDR1 is SGHKS, CDR2 YYEKEE (reference sequence). CDR3 in DNA: TGTGCCAGCAGCTTCAGACTCGGGCGGACTGAAGCTTTCTTT. It translates to CASSFRLGRTEAFF.

V and J are TRBV11-3 and TRBJ1-6; D is ambiguous. Trimming removed 2 bases from V and 5 bases from J, with 7 bases in between. The CDR3 consists of 14 residues. Germline assignment: CDR1 SGHNT and CDR2 YENEEA. The CDR3 DNA reads TGTGCCAGCAGCTTATCGGGAGATAATTCACCCCTCCACTTT. The encoded protein is CASSLSGDNSPLHF.

The CDR3 spells CASSIPSGNQETQYF. CDR3 coding DNA: TGTGCCAGTAGTATTCCTAGCGGGAACCAAGAGACCCAGTACTTC. This chain joins TRBV19 and TRBJ2-5; 9 bases agree with TRBD2. Germline V gives CDR1 LNHDA, CDR2 SQIVND (reference sequence). The CDR3 contains 15 residues. Trimming removed 3 bases from V and 0 bases from J; junction bases left unmatched: 2.

The chain joins TRBV29-1 to TRBJ2-2, with D hard to call. Germline V gene data show CDR1 as SQVTM and CDR2 as ANQGSEA. CDR3 length: 13 amino acids. Trimming pared 2 bases from V and 2 bases from J, leaving 6 bases between. The CDR3 nucleotides are TGCAGCGTTGAATTACACAACACCGGGGAGCTGTTTTTT. Translation: CSVELHNTGELFF.

This sequence joins TRBV27 and TRBJ2-1; 12 nucleotides align to TRBD2. This CDR3 spans 14 amino acids. Germline CDR1 and CDR2: MNHEY and SMNVEV (reference sequence). The ends lost 6 bases at V and 7 bases at J; junction bases unmatched: 4. CDR3 DNA: TGTGCCAGCAGAGGTCTAGCGGGAGGGAATGAGCAGTTCTTC. Translated, it gives CASRGLAGGNEQFF.

The rearrangement uses TRBV12-5 and TRBJ1-1; 7 positions match TRBD1. Germline loops: CDR1 LGHNT, CDR2 FRNRAP. This CDR3 contains 13 residues. With V trimmed by 6 bases and J by 8 bases, 9 bases remained unmatched. Here the CDR3 DNA reads TGTGCTAGTGGACGAGAGGGGGCCCTAGAAGCTTTCTTT. The encoded protein is CASGREGALEAFF.

The chain uses TRBV5-5 and TRBJ2-5; D may correspond to TRBD1 or TRBD2 (5 bases each). CDR1 is SGHKS and CDR2 is YYEKEE in the germline V gene (reference sequence). This CDR3 comprises 14 residues. Trimming left V 4 bases short and J 4 bases short, with 14 bases between. In DNA, the CDR3 is TGTGCCAGCAGCCCGGACGGGACCATAGAGACCCAGTACTTC. Translating it yields CASSPDGTIETQYF.

Turning to this clone: Additional DNA sequences in this sample encode the identical CDR3. The chain combines TRBV6-5 with TRBJ1-2; D remains ambiguous. V gave up 6 bases and J gave up 4 bases, with 12 bases separating them. Per the germline V gene, CDR1 is MNHEY and CDR2 is SVGAGI. The CDR3 spans 13 residues. DNA for the CDR3: TGTGCCAGCAGCCGTGACAAGACCTATGGCTACACCTTC. Protein: CASSRDKTYGYTF.

The rearrangement links TRBV7-8 to TRBJ2-3, with D uncertain. The CDR3 loop spans 14 amino acids. Germline V gives CDR1 SGHVS, CDR2 FQNEAQ. V gave up 1 base and J gave up 4 bases, with 9 bases separating them. In DNA form, the CDR3 reads TGTGCCAGCAGCTTAGAATGGGGATCAGATACGCAGTATTTT. Protein sequence: CASSLEWGSDTQYF.

J is TRBJ1-3 and V is TRBV5-4, with D perhaps TRBD1 (5 bases). Germline V gives CDR1 SGHNT, CDR2 YYREEE (reference sequence). V lost 4 bases, J lost 0 bases, and 11 bases lay in between. The CDR3 totals 15 residues. In DNA, the CDR3 is TGTGCCAGCAGCCCGGGACCGGCCTCTGGAAACACCATATATTTT. Translation: CASSPGPASGNTIYF.

This chain links TRBV14 with TRBJ2-2; D gene ambiguous. The CDR3 sequence is 16 residues long. The germline CDR1 and CDR2 sequences are SGHDN and FVKESK. V lost 0 bases to trimming and J lost 2 bases, with 10 bases between them. The CDR3 region has the DNA TGTGCCAGCAGCCAAGATAGGTTGGCAAACACCGGGGAGCTGTTTTTT. As protein: CASSQDRLANTGELFF. The whole variable domain, filled in from reference TRBV14 and TRBJ2-2, reads EAGVTQFPSHSVIEKGQTVTLRCDPISGHDNLYWYRRVMGKEIKFLLHFVKESKQDESGMPNNRFLAERTGGTYSTLKVQPAELEDSGVYFCASSQDRLANTGELFFGEGSRLTVL.

This clone was found a few times. The chain carries TRBV7-9 and TRBJ2-2, with D perhaps assigned TRBD1 or TRBD2 (5 bases each). This CDR3 has 14 residues. Trimming stripped 3 bases from V and 5 bases from J, with 10 bases between. Germline CDR1 SEHNR, CDR2 FQNEAQ (reference sequence). CDR3 sequence reads: CASSFAWGTGELFF. CDR3 nucleotides: TGTGCCAGCAGCTTCGCGTGGGGGACCGGGGAGCTGTTTTTT.

This chain uses TRBV27 with TRBJ2-7; TRBD2 is a possible D gene (6 bases). Trimming removed 2 bases from V and 3 bases from J, with 14 bases in between. This CDR3 has 15 amino acids. CDR1 and CDR2 (germline): MNHEY, SMNVEV (reference sequence). CDR3 DNA: TGTGCCAGCAGTTTACGGGACTCCCCGGGCTACGAGCAGTACTTC. Its protein is CASSLRDSPGYEQYF.

The rearrangement joins TRBV20-1 to TRBJ2-3; TRBD2 matches at 11 bases. The CDR3 runs 11 residues. V dropped 5 bases and J dropped 12; count of bases not matched to a gene: 4. Germline CDR1 DFQATT, CDR2 SNEGSKA (reference sequence). CDR3 nucleotide sequence: TGCAGTGCTGAGGGACTAGCGGAACAGTATTTT. Its translation: CSAEGLAEQYF.

CDR3 in amino acids: CASSQGVGYGYTF. The CDR3, as DNA: TGTGCCAGCAGTCAGGGTGTGGGATATGGCTACACCTTC. V is TRBV6-5 and J is TRBJ1-2, with D possibly being TRBD1 (5 bases). Germline V gene lookup returns CDR1 MNHEY and CDR2 SVGAGI. The CDR3 sequence is 13 residues long. Trimming stripped 5 bases from V and 5 bases from J, with 12 bases between.

The genes are TRBV7-9 and TRBJ2-2; no clear D. The CDR3 sequence is 15 residues long. CDR1 and CDR2 from the germline V gene are SEHNR and FQNEAQ (reference sequence). V dropped 5 bases and J dropped 0 bases, with 10 bases sitting between them. CDR3 sequence: CASSPLATNTGELFF. Here the CDR3 DNA reads TGTGCCAGCAGCCCCCTTGCTACGAACACCGGGGAGCTGTTTTTT.

The rearrangement joins TRBV28 to TRBJ1-1; possibly TRBD1 for D (5 bases). Trimming left V 6 bases short and J 11 bases short, with 13 bases between. The germline gives CDR1 MDHEN, CDR2 SYDVKM. The CDR3 is 11 amino acids. The CDR3 DNA sequence: TGTGCCAGCAGCGACAGTACAGAGGCTTTCTTT. It is translated as CASSDSTEAFF. Together with reference TRBV28 and TRBJ1-1, the CDR3 gives the full variable domain: DVKVTQSSRYLVKRTGEKVFLECVQDMDHENMFWYRQDPGLGLRLIYFSYDVKMKEKGDIPEGYSVSREKKERFSLILESASTNQTSMYLCASSDSTEAFFGQGTRLTVV.

The rearrangement uses TRBV27 and TRBJ2-5; tentatively, D is TRBD1 (6 bases). The germline V and J ends were trimmed by 6 bases and 11 bases, with 16 bases remaining between them. From germline, CDR1 is MNHEY and CDR2 SMNVEV (reference sequence). CDR3 length: 12 residues. CDR3 residues: CASRPGVGEQYF. In DNA, the CDR3 is TGTGCCAGCAGGCCAGGGGTGGGGGAGCAGTACTTC.